This T cell receptor beta chain was profiled in a study of OX40 agonist ivuxolimab in advanced cancers. Samples were taken at baseline and on day 1 of cycles 4 and 7. The CDR3 sequence is 15 residues long. After removal of 5 bases from V and 4 bases from J, the junction contained 10 bases not matched to a gene. CDR1 is SGHNT, CDR2 YYREEE, per germline (reference sequence). Profiled with immunoSEQ multiplex PCR; TCRdb holds only in-frame clones, not every one. The table records about 62,000 clones, around 93% of them present only once. The TCR originated in an adult with an advanced solid tumor such as melanoma, head and neck, liver or kidney cancer. The chain carries TRBV5-4 and TRBJ2-7, with 9 bases that match TRBD2. The specimen was CD4+ or CD8+ T cells sorted from blood, collected in a trial of the OX40 agonist ivuxolimab. The CDR3 nucleotides are TGTGCCAGCAGTTGGTCGGCGGGAGGGGTGTACGAGCAGTACTTC. As protein: CASSWSAGGVYEQYF.